This TCR beta chain was identified during a study of blood T cell repertoires in COVID-19 (dated by TCRdb to 2019 to 2021). Regarding the research as a whole: Samples covering the acute and convalescent phases of COVID-19 were provided by collaborators in the United States, Italy and Spain. Subjects who had been exposed to COVID-19, were actively infected with it, or had recovered from it provided the deeply sampled blood TCRbeta repertoires that made up the dataset. The prospective study material was composed of cDNA or gDNA derived from T cells, B-cell-depleted T cells, or PBMCs. Where available, HLA class I and class II types were taken from metadata supplied by the sample provider and were not determined by assay-based typing. The repertoires were released in a freely available public database meant as a resource for research on the immune response to SARS-CoV-2. The samples were drawn from two sources: the first 160 participants of the ongoing ImmuneRACE study, and over 1,000 subjects contributed by 6 global collaborators. Sample metadata almost always included a de-identified subject ID, COVID-19 status, age in years and sex. Overall study results and their limits: The quantity of clinical and demographic metadata differed by source and by participant and was supplied without curation.

TCRbeta CDR3 regions were amplified from genomic DNA by means of the immunoSEQ Assay, a bias-controlled multiplex PCR. The source study handled its data this way. Within the assay, amplification of reference gene primers was used to estimate how many nucleated cells each sample contained. Sequence reads were collapsed and filtered to measure the absolute abundance of every unique TCRbeta CDR3 rearrangement. For each sample, productive Simpson clonality was calculated by taking the square root of Simpson's diversity index across productive rearrangements. Entries here come from immuneACCESS through TCRdb and include only in-frame sequences with V and J called. Some clones fail to appear in such tables; in the studies checked, an unresolved V gene covers under half of the shortfall, and the cause of the remainder is unknown. V, J and clone size derive from that table, while D and trimming were established from the DNA sequence. The table for this sample lists about 140,000 clones; more than 65% of them were counted only once. Around 9.6% of the sample is held by the ten biggest clonotypes.

Each collaborating institution followed its own protocols to collect whole blood in K2EDTA tubes. For TCRbeta analysis, collaborators shipped samples in one of three forms: frozen whole blood, isolated PBMCs, or DNA extracted from either of those sample types. Including the terminal cysteine and phenylalanine, the CDR3 comprises 13 residues. CDR3 DNA only is kept here, 39 bases in frame from base 1. Deletion took 1 base off V and 11 bases off J, with a span of 11 bases between the germline ends. In regard to this clone: Its binding antigen is unknown. Within one base of it there is no much larger clone, and no base qualities were kept.

The clonotype comes from a man between 60 and 75 years old with active or convalescent COVID-19. This sequence uses TRBV12-3 or TRBV12-4 and TRBJ1-4, and TRBD1 may be the D gene, going by 5 matching bases. Sequenced input: peripheral blood. CDR3 protein: CASSLGGEEKLFF. The sequenced DNA: TGTGCCAGCAGTTTAGGAGGGGAGGAGAAACTGTTTTTT.